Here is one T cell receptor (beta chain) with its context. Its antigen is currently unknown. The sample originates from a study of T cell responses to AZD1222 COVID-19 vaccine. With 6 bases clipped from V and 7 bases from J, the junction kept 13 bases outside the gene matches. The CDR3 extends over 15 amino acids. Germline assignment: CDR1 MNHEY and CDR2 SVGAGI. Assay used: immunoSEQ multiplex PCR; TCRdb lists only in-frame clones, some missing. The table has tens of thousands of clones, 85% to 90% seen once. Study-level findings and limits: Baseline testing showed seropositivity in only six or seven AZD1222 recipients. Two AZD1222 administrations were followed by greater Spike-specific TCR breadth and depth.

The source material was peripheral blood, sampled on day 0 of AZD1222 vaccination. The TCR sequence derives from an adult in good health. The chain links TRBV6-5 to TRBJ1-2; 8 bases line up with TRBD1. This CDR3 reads CASSQPGQAASGYTF. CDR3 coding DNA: TGTGCCAGCAGCCAACCGGGACAGGCGGCGAGTGGCTACACCTTC.